The 20 T cell receptor beta chains below all came from one sample that was sequenced in a study of blood T cell repertoires in COVID-19. Sequencing used immunoSEQ multiplex PCR; TCRdb keeps in-frame clones, though not all of them. Found here are some 530,000 clones, about 88% of them singletons; the top ten hold around 7.9%. The sample was PBMCs or T cells enriched from blood (not recorded which). The receptors originated from a woman aged 55 to 70 who had recovered from COVID-19.

This rearrangement joins TRBV5-6 to TRBJ2-5; TRBD1 agrees at 11 bases. The J segment lost 5 bases and the V segment lost 7 bases, leaving 4 bases of the junction unmatched. CDR1 and CDR2 from the germline V gene are SGHDT and YYEEEE. This CDR3 is 13 amino acids long. The CDR3 protein is CASGQGAGETQYF. The CDR3 DNA reads TGTGCCAGCGGACAGGGGGCGGGGGAGACCCAGTACTTC.

This rearrangement joins TRBV4-1 to TRBJ1-5; a weak D match, TRBD1 (6 bases). This CDR3 is 18 amino acids long. Deletions cut 0 bases from V and 1 base from J, with 16 bases between. The germline CDR1 and CDR2 sequences are MGHRA and YSYEKL. CDR3 protein: CASSQDEVTRGSNQPQHF. The CDR3 DNA reads TGCGCCAGCAGCCAAGATGAGGTGACGAGGGGGAGCAATCAGCCCCAGCATTTT.

The V call is TRBV30, the J call TRBJ1-1; possible D gene TRBD1, 6 bases. CDR1 is GTSNPN, CDR2 SVGIG, per germline (reference sequence). The CDR3 loop spans 13 amino acids. Trimming removed 3 bases at V and 1 base at J, with 9 bases between. CDR3 DNA: TGTGCCTGGAGACGACAGGAGAACACTGAAGCTTTCTTT. Translating it yields CAWRRQENTEAFF.

This chain joins TRBV3-1 (or the pseudogene TRBV3-2) and TRBJ1-6; 7 bases align to TRBD1. Trimming cost V 1 base and J 5 bases; bases outside gene matches: 11. This CDR3 region has 18 residues. Germline V gene data show CDR1 as LGHDT and CDR2 as YNNKEL (reference sequence). The CDR3 DNA reads TGTGCCAGCAGCCAAGGAAGATACCGGGACAGCGATAATTCACCCCTCCACTTT. It specifies CASSQGRYRDSDNSPLHF.

This rearrangement joins TRBV28 to TRBJ2-4, with 8 bases aligning to TRBD1. The CDR3 length is 13 residues. CDR1 and CDR2 (germline): MDHEN, SYDVKM. V was pared by 5 bases and J by 7 bases, with 4 bases of the junction left unmatched. CDR3 in amino acids: CASSLGQGNIQYF. Written as DNA, the CDR3 is TGTGCCAGCAGTCTTGGACAGGGTAACATTCAGTACTTC.

The rearrangement joins TRBV24-1 to TRBJ1-5; D unclear. CDR1 and CDR2 (germline): KGHDR, SFDVKD. The CDR3 runs 13 residues. V lost 6 bases to trimming and J lost 7 bases, with 12 bases between them. The DNA of the CDR3 is TGTGCCACCAGTTACACCGCGGGCCAGCCCCAGCATTTT. It translates to CATSYTAGQPQHF.

This chain joins TRBV11-2 and TRBJ2-5; possible D gene TRBD1, 7 bases. V gave up 5 bases and J gave up 7 bases, with 8 bases separating them. This CDR3 spans 11 amino acids. The germline V gene encodes CDR1 SGHAT and CDR2 FQNNGV. The CDR3 DNA follows: TGTGCCAGCAGCCAGGGGGGGACCCAGTACTTC. It translates to CASSQGGTQYF.

This sequence joins TRBV6-5 and TRBJ1-1; D ambiguous. Trimming removed 4 bases at V and 0 bases at J, with 9 bases between. The CDR3 is made up of 14 amino acids. CDR1 and CDR2 (germline): MNHEY, SVGAGI. Here the CDR3 reads CASSLSVLNTEAFF. In DNA, the CDR3 is TGTGCCAGCAGTTTGTCGGTACTGAACACTGAAGCTTTCTTT.

The chain employs TRBV19 and TRBJ1-6; tentative D call: TRBD1 (5 bases). Germline V gene data show CDR1 as LNHDA and CDR2 as SQIVND (reference sequence). This CDR3 has 14 amino acids. V was trimmed by 7 bases and J by 10 bases, leaving 17 bases between them. The CDR3 bases are TGTGCCAGTACCCCGACAGAGTGGAACTCACCCCTCCACTTT. As protein: CASTPTEWNSPLHF.

This clone was picked up a small number of times. V is TRBV24-1 and J is TRBJ2-2; 14 bases are shared with TRBD2. Germline V gene data show CDR1 as KGHDR and CDR2 as SFDVKD. CDR3 size: 16 residues. V lost 10 bases to trimming and J lost 4 bases; unmatched junction nucleotides: 7. In nucleotides, the CDR3 is TGTGCCACTGCCACGACTAGCGGGGGGGTCACCGGGGAGCTGTTTTTT. The encoded protein is CATATTSGGVTGELFF.

This clone was seen only a few times. The chain carries TRBV12-5 and TRBJ2-7, with a weak D call TRBD1 (6 bases). Germline V gene data show CDR1 as LGHNT and CDR2 as FRNRAP. The CDR3 sequence is 14 residues long. Trimming removed 4 bases at V and 3 bases at J, with 13 bases between. The CDR3 reads CASGWTVQIYEQYF. CDR3 in DNA: TGTGCTAGTGGTTGGACAGTTCAAATCTACGAGCAGTACTTC.

The chain is built from TRBV4-1 and TRBJ1-1; D remains unclear. Trimming left V 1 base short and J 1 base short, with 10 bases between. The CDR3 contains 15 residues. Germline V gene data show CDR1 as MGHRA and CDR2 as YSYEKL. CDR3 nucleotide sequence: TGCGCCAGCAGCCAAGCTGACATTTGGAACACTGAAGCTTTCTTT. Encoded protein: CASSQADIWNTEAFF.

The genes are TRBV10-3 and TRBJ1-6, with D hard to call. Deletions cut 2 bases from V and 7 bases from J, with 12 bases between. The CDR3 is 15 amino acids. Germline V CDR1 and CDR2: ENHRY, SYGVKD. CDR3 in DNA: TGTGCCATCAGTGAGCCCCCTCTGGGCAATTCACCCCTCCACTTT. Protein product: CAISEPPLGNSPLHF.

The chain joins TRBV20-1 to TRBJ1-2; 7 nucleotides line up with TRBD1. The CDR3 contains 11 residues. The germline gives CDR1 DFQATT, CDR2 SNEGSKA (reference sequence). J lost 2 bases, V lost 8 bases, and 2 bases had no gene match. The CDR3 DNA follows: TGCAGTATGGGACAGAACTATGGCTACACCTTC. Its translation is CSMGQNYGYTF.

This sequence joins TRBV5-6 and TRBJ2-7; tentative D call: TRBD1 (5 bases). The germline V gene encodes CDR1 SGHDT and CDR2 YYEEEE. Trimming took 4 bases from V and 2 from J, leaving 10 bases between them. The CDR3 has 13 residues. The CDR3 coding sequence is TGTGCCAGCAGCCGCAGACAGACCTACGAGCAGTACTTC. The encoded protein is CASSRRQTYEQYF.

The gene calls are TRBV24-1 and TRBJ1-1; D is possibly TRBD1 (6 bases). The CDR3 is 13 amino acids. Trimming removed 12 bases at V and 2 bases at J, with 15 bases between. CDR1 and CDR2 (germline): KGHDR, SFDVKD. The CDR3 protein is CAATQGPNTEAFF. The DNA of the CDR3 is TGTGCCGCTACCCAGGGGCCTAACACTGAAGCTTTCTTT.

On this clone: Other DNA sequences in the sample encode the same CDR3. The chain is built from TRBV25-1 and TRBJ1-6, with 8 nucleotides matching TRBD1. J lost 7 bases, V lost 4 bases, and 0 bases had no gene match. This CDR3 is 13 amino acids long. CDR1 and CDR2 from the germline V gene are MGHDK and SYGVNS. The CDR3, as DNA: TGTGCCAGCAGTGGACAGGGGAATTCACCCCTCCACTTT. Translating it yields CASSGQGNSPLHF.

This chain uses TRBV11-2 with TRBJ1-4; the match to TRBD1 covers 9 bases. Germline trimming cut 0 bases from V and 4 bases from J; bases unmatched to any gene: 9. Germline lookup yields CDR1 SGHAT and CDR2 FQNNGV. The CDR3 is made up of 18 amino acids. CDR3 bases: TGTGCCAGCAGCTTAGACTCGTGGACAGGGGCTTATAATGAAAAACTGTTTTTT. It codes for CASSLDSWTGAYNEKLFF.

With respect to this clone: One junction end does not reproduce the germline sequence, and a read error may be involved. The rearrangement joins TRBV6-5 to TRBJ1-2, with 7 positions matching TRBD1. Germline assignment: CDR1 MNHEY and CDR2 SVGAGI. The CDR3 has 11 residues. The CDR3 here is CASSHRDSQAF. In DNA form, the CDR3 reads TGTGCCAGCAGTCACCGGGACAGTCAGGCCTTC.

This chain uses TRBV5-1 with TRBJ1-6; D not resolved. V was shortened by 0 bases and J by 8 bases, with 9 bases between the two germline ends. CDR3 length: 14 amino acids. The germline V gene has CDR1 SGHRS and CDR2 YFSETQ. In nucleotides, the CDR3 is TGCGCCAGCAGCTTGGGGGCGCAGGATTCACCCCTCCACTTT. It is translated as CASSLGAQDSPLHF.